This passage covers 31 T cell receptor beta chains from one sample sequenced in a study of control samples from healthy donors and cancer patients. Sequencing was performed with immunoSEQ multiplex PCR; in TCRdb, only in-frame clones are kept and a portion is missing. The sample lists 90,000 to 100,000 clones, roughly 82% occurring once. The sequenced sample consisted of blood. These receptors were collected from a man aged 60 to 69 in good health.

J is TRBJ2-1 and V is TRBV7-3; 13 bases are a match to TRBD2. The length of the CDR3 is 14 residues. V lost 4 bases, J lost 9 bases, and 3 bases stayed unmatched. From germline, CDR1 is SGHTA and CDR2 FQGTGA. Written as DNA, the CDR3 is TGTGCCAGCAGCTCCGGACTAGCGGGAGCTGAGCAGTTCTTC. As protein: CASSSGLAGAEQFF.

The gene calls are TRBV18 and TRBJ2-1; D is uncertain. The CDR3 is 11 amino acids. Trimming cost V 5 bases and J 4 bases, with 3 bases left between them. The germline CDR1 and CDR2 sequences are KGHSH and LQKENI. In DNA, the CDR3 is TGTGCCAGCTCAACTTACAATGAGCAGTTCTTC. This codes for CASSTYNEQFF. Full variable domain (outside the CDR3, taken from reference TRBV18 and TRBJ2-1): NAGVMQNPRHLVRRRGQEARLRCSPMKGHSHVYWYRQLPEEGLKFMVYLQKENIIDESGMPKERFSAEFPKEGPSILRIQQVVRGDSAAYFCASSTYNEQFFGPGTRLTVL.

The gene calls are TRBV7-8 and TRBJ1-5; no clear D gene. This CDR3 is built from 12 residues. Trimming removed 5 bases from V and 3 bases from J, with 5 bases in between. Germline V gene lookup returns CDR1 SGHVS and CDR2 FQNEAQ. The DNA for the CDR3 is TGTGCCAGCAGCCCCACCAATCAGCCCCAGCATTTT. Encoded protein: CASSPTNQPQHF.

This rearrangement joins TRBV18 to TRBJ2-7; 8 bases align to TRBD1. The CDR3 extends over 15 amino acids. CDR1 and CDR2 from the germline V gene are KGHSH and LQKENI. V shed 0 bases, J shed 2 bases, and the junction held 3 bases outside the gene matches. For the CDR3, the DNA is TGTGCCAGCTCACCACCTGGGACAGGAGCCTACGAGCAGTACTTC. Translated, it gives CASSPPGTGAYEQYF.

The chain carries TRBV15 and TRBJ2-7; D unclear. The germline V gene encodes CDR1 LNHNV and CDR2 YYDKDF (reference sequence). V lost 3 bases and J lost 5, with 11 bases in between. This CDR3 has 13 amino acids. CDR3 residues: CATSRTEWDEQYF. The CDR3 DNA reads as TGTGCCACCAGCAGGACGGAATGGGACGAGCAGTACTTC.

CDR3 protein: CASRSGLLNEKLFF. The DNA of the CDR3 is TGTGCCAGCAGATCGGGCCTACTTAATGAAAAACTGTTTTTT. This chain uses TRBV27 with TRBJ1-4; D gene uncertain. V gave up 6 bases and J gave up 4 bases, with 12 bases separating them. The CDR3 has 14 residues. The germline V gene encodes CDR1 MNHEY and CDR2 SMNVEV (reference sequence).

The V gene is TRBV7-9, the J gene TRBJ1-4; TRBD1 is a possible D gene (5 bases). Between the trimmed V and J ends, which lost 5 bases and 7 bases, there was a span of 17 bases. The CDR3 has 15 residues. Germline V gene lookup returns CDR1 SEHNR and CDR2 FQNEAQ (reference sequence). The CDR3 region has the DNA TGTGCCAGCAGCCGAGTCCAGGGTCTAGTTGAAAAACTGTTTTTT. Amino acids: CASSRVQGLVEKLFF.

The chain recombines TRBV2 with TRBJ2-7; 9 positions match TRBD1. This CDR3 is built from 14 residues. Germline V gene data show CDR1 as SNHLY and CDR2 as FYNNEI. Trimming took 3 bases from V and 12 from J; bases not matched to a gene: 12. The CDR3 coding sequence is TGTGCCAGCAGTGATGGGGGGAACAGGGGGCGAGCGTACTTC. Translating gives CASSDGGNRGRAYF.

The gene calls are TRBV18 and TRBJ1-1; perhaps TRBD1 as D (5 bases). CDR3 length: 13 amino acids. V lost 3 bases and J 5 bases, leaving 10 bases between the germline ends. CDR1 is KGHSH and CDR2 is LQKENI in the germline V gene. The CDR3 loop reads CASSPGERTEAFF. In nucleotides, the CDR3 is TGTGCCAGCTCACCGGGGGAGAGGACTGAAGCTTTCTTT.

About this clone itself: Other DNA sequences from this sample encode an identical CDR3 as well. V is TRBV3-1 (or the pseudogene TRBV3-2) and J is TRBJ2-1; maybe TRBD2 (7 bases). Trimming shortened V by 1 base and J by 10 bases, and 23 bases separated the two germline ends. CDR1 and CDR2 (germline): LGHDT, YNNKEL (reference sequence). There are 17 residues in the CDR3. The CDR3 is CASSQGGGGPWQGEQFF. Here the CDR3 DNA reads TGTGCCAGCAGCCAAGGGGGAGGGGGTCCTTGGCAAGGGGAGCAGTTCTTC.

V usage is TRBV11-2 and J usage is TRBJ2-4; TRBD2 agrees at 7 bases. J was trimmed by 3 bases and V by 3 bases; bases with no gene match: 2. CDR1 and CDR2 from the germline V gene are SGHAT and FQNNGV. The CDR3 consists of 14 residues. For the CDR3, the DNA is TGTGCCAGCAGCTTCTCTAGCGGCAAAAACATTCAGTACTTC. Protein sequence: CASSFSSGKNIQYF.

The chain combines TRBV4-1 with TRBJ2-2; D might be TRBD1 (6 bases). Germline CDR1 is MGHRA and CDR2 is YSYEKL. With 2 bases removed from V and 4 bases from J, the gap between germline ends came to 17 bases. The CDR3 loop spans 17 amino acids. The CDR3 sequence: CASSQSGSGHPTGELFF. The CDR3, as DNA: TGCGCCAGCAGCCAATCGGGTTCGGGACACCCCACCGGGGAGCTGTTTTTT.

The CDR3 region has the DNA TGTGCCAGCAGGGGCTTAGGACACCGGACCTCCACCGGGGAGCTGTTTTTT. This sequence encodes CASRGLGHRTSTGELFF. V is TRBV2 and J is TRBJ2-2; TRBD1 is a possible D gene (5 bases). The length of the CDR3 is 17 residues. Germline CDR1 is SNHLY and CDR2 is FYNNEI. Trimming removed 6 bases at V and 4 bases at J, with 21 bases between.

The DNA of the CDR3 is TGCGCCAGCAGCCCGGACGGAAATCAGCCCCAGCATTTT. Its translation is CASSPDGNQPQHF. The chain carries TRBV5-1 and TRBJ1-5; D remains ambiguous. Trimming removed 4 bases from V and 4 bases from J, with 9 bases in between. The germline gives CDR1 SGHRS, CDR2 YFSETQ. The CDR3 contains 13 residues.

V gene TRBV15 combines with J gene TRBJ1-3; D is unclear. CDR1 is LNHNV and CDR2 is YYDKDF in the germline V gene (reference sequence). V lost 0 bases and J 7 bases, leaving 10 bases between the germline ends. The CDR3 loop spans 14 amino acids. The CDR3: CATSRDSSWNTIYF. DNA of the CDR3: TGTGCCACCAGCAGAGACAGCAGTTGGAACACCATATATTTT.

The chain combines TRBV7-6 with TRBJ1-6; tentative D call: TRBD1 (5 bases). Germline CDR1 is SGHVS and CDR2 is FNYEAQ. The CDR3 consists of 17 residues. V was trimmed by 6 bases and J by 9 bases, leaving 24 bases between them. The CDR3 coding sequence is TGTGCCAGCAGTCCTGGGGCTTTCAGGCGAGGTTTTTCACCCCTCCACTTT. It specifies CASSPGAFRRGFSPLHF.

The chain carries TRBV18 and TRBJ1-2, with 7 bases matching TRBD1. V dropped 6 bases and J dropped 2; count of bases not matched to a gene: 3. CDR3 length equals 13 residues. CDR1 and CDR2 (germline): KGHSH, LQKENI. CDR3 loop: CASSLDRNYGYTF. The CDR3 bases are TGTGCCAGCTCTCTGGACAGGAACTATGGCTACACCTTC.

CDR3 loop: CASSQGRWGAEAFF. The CDR3 nucleotides are TGTGCCAGCAGCCAAGGGCGGTGGGGGGCTGAAGCTTTCTTT. This chain joins TRBV14 and TRBJ1-1; a weak D match, TRBD1 (5 bases). CDR3 length: 14 residues. Germline assignment: CDR1 SGHDN and CDR2 FVKESK. With 1 base removed from V and 6 bases from J, the gap between germline ends came to 12 bases. The full variable domain, rest sourced from reference TRBV14 and TRBJ1-1, is EAGVTQFPSHSVIEKGQTVTLRCDPISGHDNLYWYRRVMGKEIKFLLHFVKESKQDESGMPNNRFLAERTGGTYSTLKVQPAELEDSGVYFCASSQGRWGAEAFFGQGTRLTVV.

This rearrangement joins TRBV3-1 (or the pseudogene TRBV3-2) to TRBJ1-2; D unresolved. V was pared by 3 bases and J by 4 bases, with 6 bases between. The germline gives CDR1 LGHDT, CDR2 YNNKEL (reference sequence). This CDR3 contains 12 residues. The CDR3: CASSQGGYGYTF. The CDR3 DNA is TGTGCCAGCAGCCAGGGTGGCTATGGCTACACCTTC.

The chain couples TRBV7-2 to TRBJ2-7; D may be TRBD1 (6 bases). Germline-derived CDR1 and CDR2 are SGHTA and FQGNSA. V dropped 4 bases and J dropped 1 base, with 14 bases sitting between them. This CDR3 comprises 15 residues. The CDR3 DNA reads TGTGCCAGCAGCTGGAGAGAGAGGGGGTCCTACGAGCAGTACTTC. Translated: CASSWRERGSYEQYF.

The V and J genes are TRBV5-4 and TRBJ2-1; TRBD1 matches 7 bases. CDR3 length equals 13 residues. V lost 5 bases and J lost 5; bases outside the gene matches: 4. Germline V gene sequence: CDR1 SGHNT, CDR2 YYREEE (reference sequence). CDR3 DNA: TGTGCCAGCAGTTTACAGGGGAACAATGAGCAGTTCTTC. Translating it yields CASSLQGNNEQFF.

This chain connects TRBV2 to TRBJ2-1; TRBD2 agrees at 10 bases. CDR3 length: 20 amino acids. CDR1 SNHLY and CDR2 FYNNEI come from the germline V gene. The ends lost 4 bases at V and 0 bases at J; junction bases unmatched: 15. The CDR3 here is CASSAGTSVYEKSSYNEQFF. The CDR3 region has the DNA TGTGCCAGCAGTGCCGGGACTAGCGTCTATGAAAAAAGCTCCTACAATGAGCAGTTCTTC.

This chain uses TRBV7-9 with TRBJ1-5, with no clear D. Trimming cost V 0 bases and J 6 bases, with 3 bases left between them. CDR1 and CDR2 from the germline V gene are SEHNR and FQNEAQ (reference sequence). This CDR3 region has 12 residues. CDR3 in amino acids: CASSLASQPQHF. DNA of the CDR3: TGTGCCAGCAGCTTAGCCAGTCAGCCCCAGCATTTT.

The V call is TRBV5-5, the J call TRBJ2-1; 10 nucleotides line up with TRBD1. The CDR3 contains 13 residues. V trimming: 5 bases; J trimming: 8 bases; junction bases outside the gene matches: 4. Looked up from germline, CDR1 is SGHKS and CDR2 is YYEKEE (reference sequence). CDR3 loop: CASRTTGGYEQFF. CDR3 coding DNA: TGTGCCAGCAGAACGACAGGGGGCTATGAGCAGTTCTTC.

This chain connects TRBV5-1 to TRBJ1-4; 8 nucleotides agree with TRBD1. CDR1 and CDR2 (germline): SGHRS, YFSETQ. The CDR3 extends over 14 amino acids. The junction had 3 bases not matched to a gene; V was cut back by 4 bases and J by 4 bases. The CDR3 loop is CASSIGQGNEKLFF. The CDR3 DNA is TGCGCCAGCAGCATCGGACAGGGTAATGAAAAACTGTTTTTT.

This clone was observed a single time. This rearrangement joins TRBV5-1 to TRBJ2-2, with a tentative D call TRBD1 (5 bases). This CDR3 has 15 residues. The V and J ends lost 3 bases and 0 bases respectively, with 9 bases between them. Germline V CDR1 and CDR2: SGHRS, YFSETQ. CDR3 loop: CASSSDTSNTGELFF. For the CDR3, the DNA is TGCGCCAGCAGCTCGGACACATCGAACACCGGGGAGCTGTTTTTT.

The chain links TRBV5-4 to TRBJ2-6; D unresolved. The CDR3 extends over 12 amino acids. The ends were cut back, 7 bases at V and 4 bases at J, with 6 bases in the middle. The germline CDR1 and CDR2 sequences are SGHNT and YYREEE (reference sequence). The CDR3 protein is CASGLGANVLTF. The CDR3 nucleotides are TGTGCCAGCGGTTTAGGGGCCAACGTCCTGACTTTC.

This clone is a singleton in its sample. V gene TRBV6-1 combines with J gene TRBJ1-1, with D unclear. V gave up 1 base and J gave up 1 base, with 7 bases separating them. The length of the CDR3 is 14 residues. Germline lookup yields CDR1 MNHNS and CDR2 SASEGT. In nucleotides, the CDR3 is TGTGCCAGCAGTGAAGAGTGGAGGAACACTGAAGCTTTCTTT. It translates to CASSEEWRNTEAFF.

The genes are TRBV5-1 and TRBJ2-2; 11 bases are shared with TRBD2. CDR3 length: 15 residues. In germline, CDR1 is SGHRS, CDR2 YFSETQ. J lost 8 bases, V lost 0 bases, and 3 bases had no gene match. The CDR3 DNA sequence: TGCGCCAGCAGCTTGGTACTAGCGGGAGCTGGGGAGCTGTTTTTT. Protein: CASSLVLAGAGELFF.

This clone came up once. This chain joins TRBV9 and TRBJ1-4, with 8 bases lining up with TRBD1. V trimming: 4 bases; J trimming: 4 bases; junction bases outside the gene matches: 9. The CDR3 length is 16 residues. CDR1 and CDR2 (germline): SGDLS, YYNGEE. CDR3 region: CASSPRRGTGNEKLFF. CDR3 sequence (DNA): TGTGCCAGCAGCCCCCGCCGGGGGACAGGTAATGAAAAACTGTTTTTT.

The V and J genes are TRBV29-1 and TRBJ1-2; 7 positions agree with TRBD1. Germline loops: CDR1 SQVTM, CDR2 ANQGSEA. Trimming cost V 6 bases and J 0 bases; bases outside gene matches: 4. The CDR3 totals 13 residues. The DNA for the CDR3 is TGCAGCGTCGAGACAGGGTCTAACTATGGCTACACCTTC. Translating gives CSVETGSNYGYTF.